The 22 T cell receptor beta chains in this list originate from one sample, sequenced in a study of somatic mutations in cytotoxic T cells in rheumatoid arthritis. Repertoires were generated with immunoSEQ multiplex PCR, while TCRdb's copy carries only in-frame clones and drops some. The data hold more than 25,000 clones, with more than 75% observed a single time. Sequencing was carried out using CD8+ T cells sorted from blood. These receptors originate from a man in his forties or fifties in good health.

This rearrangement joins TRBV7-9 to TRBJ2-2, with a possible D match to TRBD2 (7 bases). The CDR3 loop spans 15 amino acids. Trimming cost V 3 bases and J 2 bases, with 10 bases left between them. Per the germline V gene, CDR1 is SEHNR and CDR2 is FQNEAQ (reference sequence). CDR3 nucleotide sequence: TGTGCCAGCAGCTTGGGGGGGCGAAACACCGGGGAGCTGTTTTTT. Encoded protein: CASSLGGRNTGELFF.

The chain joins TRBV5-6 to TRBJ2-2, with no clear D. The CDR3 has 12 residues. With 1 base removed from V and 7 bases from J, the gap between germline ends came to 5 bases. CDR1 SGHDT and CDR2 YYEEEE come from the germline V gene. Written as DNA, the CDR3 is TGTGCCAGCAGCTTGCGCAGCGGGGAGCTGTTTTTT. Translated: CASSLRSGELFF.

The rearrangement uses TRBV7-2 and TRBJ1-2; TRBD1 agrees at 7 bases. CDR1 SGHTA and CDR2 FQGNSA come from the germline V gene. The CDR3 is 14 amino acids. Trimming took 1 base from V and 1 from J; bases not matched to a gene: 0. CDR3 bases: TGTGCCAGCAGCTTAGGACAGGGTAACTATGGCTACACCTTC. The encoded protein is CASSLGQGNYGYTF.

The V gene is TRBV7-9, the J gene TRBJ2-3; the D is unclear. CDR3 size: 11 residues. Per the germline V gene, CDR1 is SEHNR and CDR2 is FQNEAQ (reference sequence). The V and J ends lost 2 bases and 5 bases respectively, with 2 bases between them. The CDR3 spells CASSLRDTQYF. As DNA, the CDR3 is TGTGCCAGCAGCTTAAGAGATACGCAGTATTTT.

The chain couples TRBV7-9 to TRBJ2-3; D is unresolved. From germline, CDR1 is SEHNR and CDR2 FQNEAQ (reference sequence). The length of the CDR3 is 11 residues. V was cut by 3 bases and J by 6 bases, with 4 bases left in between. The CDR3 sequence: CASSFVDTQYF. CDR3 in DNA: TGTGCCAGCAGCTTCGTGGATACGCAGTATTTT. The variable domain in full, completed from reference TRBV7-9 and TRBJ2-3, reads DTGVSQNPRHKITKRGQNVTFRCDPISEHNRLYWYRQTLGQGPEFLTYFQNEAQLEKSRLLSDRFSAERPKGSFSTLEIQRTEQGDSAMYLCASSFVDTQYFGPGTRLTVL.

The chain carries TRBV5-8 and TRBJ2-1; tentative D call: TRBD1 (5 bases). Trimming pared 0 bases from V and 5 bases from J, leaving 12 bases between. Germline V gives CDR1 SGHTS, CDR2 YDEGEE. CDR3 length: 15 amino acids. The CDR3 sequence is CASSLGQKYHNEQFF. CDR3 DNA sequence: TGTGCCAGCAGCTTGGGACAGAAGTACCACAATGAGCAGTTCTTC.

V usage is TRBV19 and J usage is TRBJ2-7, with D hard to call. The CDR3 extends over 15 amino acids. CDR1 and CDR2 (germline): LNHDA, SQIVND (reference sequence). Trimming shortened V by 3 bases and J by 7 bases, and 19 bases separated the two germline ends. For the CDR3, the DNA is TGTGCCAGTAGTATTGATCCGGTGGCAGTTGGTGAGCAGTACTTC. Translation: CASSIDPVAVGEQYF.

This chain joins TRBV10-3 and TRBJ2-7; 12 nucleotides agree with TRBD2. With 2 bases clipped from V and 2 bases from J, the junction kept 4 bases outside the gene matches. In germline, CDR1 is ENHRY, CDR2 SYGVKD. The CDR3 is 16 amino acids. The CDR3 DNA reads as TGTGCCATCAGTGAGCCCCGACTAGCGGGGGCCTACGAGCAGTACTTC. Amino acid sequence: CAISEPRLAGAYEQYF.

The chain recombines TRBV7-8 with TRBJ2-1, with D perhaps matching TRBD2 (7 bases). The V and J ends lost 5 bases and 5 bases respectively, with 19 bases between them. The CDR3 runs 16 residues. Germline CDR1 reads SGHVS; CDR2 reads FQNEAQ. The CDR3 spells CASSPRRAGAHNEQFF. The CDR3 DNA sequence: TGTGCCAGCAGCCCCCGCCGGGCGGGGGCCCACAATGAGCAGTTCTTC.

V is TRBV7-2 and J is TRBJ1-3; D is undetermined. This CDR3 is 13 amino acids long. V dropped 5 bases and J dropped 7 bases, with 12 bases sitting between them. Germline lookup yields CDR1 SGHTA and CDR2 FQGNSA. CDR3 in DNA: TGTGCCAGCAGCCTAACTACCCGGAACACCATATATTTT. It yields the protein CASSLTTRNTIYF.

This chain connects TRBV9 to TRBJ2-3; 11 nucleotides match TRBD2. Trimming took 4 bases from V and 2 from J; bases not matched to a gene: 6. The CDR3 length is 16 residues. CDR1 and CDR2 (germline): SGDLS, YYNGEE. The CDR3 nucleotides are TGTGCCAGCAGCACTCTAGCGGGAGGACCCACAGATACGCAGTATTTT. This encodes CASSTLAGGPTDTQYF.

CDR3 residues: CASSYPQQGLYEQYF. The CDR3 DNA is TGTGCCAGCAGTTACCCCCAACAGGGACTCTACGAGCAGTACTTC. The rearrangement uses TRBV6-6 and TRBJ2-7; D assignment may be TRBD1 or TRBD2 (6 bases each). Germline V gives CDR1 MNHNY, CDR2 SVGAGI (reference sequence). The V gene lost 2 bases and the J gene lost 3 bases, with 14 bases spanning the gap. CDR3 length equals 15 residues.

There are a few counts of this clone. In DNA form, the CDR3 reads TGTGCCAGCAGCGTAGCGGGAAGGGTTCTGGACGAGCAGTACTTC. Translating gives CASSVAGRVLDEQYF. The chain joins TRBV9 to TRBJ2-7; tentatively, D is TRBD2 (5 bases). This CDR3 region has 15 residues. V shed 0 bases and J shed 5 bases, with 15 bases lying between them. Per the germline V gene, CDR1 is SGDLS and CDR2 is YYNGEE.

The J gene is TRBJ2-2, the V gene TRBV7-8, with unresolved D. The CDR3 has 15 amino acids. Germline V gene sequence: CDR1 SGHVS, CDR2 FQNEAQ. Between the trimmed V and J ends, which lost 3 bases and 4 bases, there was a span of 12 bases. The CDR3 loop is CASSFFSGVTGELFF. As DNA, the CDR3 is TGTGCCAGCAGCTTTTTTAGTGGAGTCACCGGGGAGCTGTTTTTT.

V usage is TRBV27 and J usage is TRBJ2-2; D remains ambiguous. Germline V gives CDR1 MNHEY, CDR2 SMNVEV (reference sequence). CDR3 length: 14 amino acids. Trimming took 3 bases from V and 0 from J, leaving 5 bases between them. This chain's CDR3 is CASSFGPNTGELFF. Written as DNA, the CDR3 is TGTGCCAGCAGTTTTGGGCCGAACACCGGGGAGCTGTTTTTT.

This CDR3 is CASSELPGTGLSGANVLTF. As DNA, the CDR3 is TGTGCCAGCAGCGAACTTCCCGGGACAGGCCTCTCTGGGGCCAACGTCCTGACTTTC. The chain links TRBV9 to TRBJ2-6; 8 bases are shared with TRBD1. V lost 3 bases, J lost 0 bases, and 11 bases stayed unmatched. The CDR3 has 19 amino acids. Germline V gene lookup returns CDR1 SGDLS and CDR2 YYNGEE.

The chain employs TRBV5-1 and TRBJ2-5; 9 positions match TRBD2. The germline V gene has CDR1 SGHRS and CDR2 YFSETQ. The CDR3 runs 17 residues. V was clipped by 4 bases and J by 0 bases; unmatched bases: 10. In nucleotides, the CDR3 is TGCGCCAGCAGCCGAGCTTTAGCGGGAGAGTACCAAGAGACCCAGTACTTC. Translated: CASSRALAGEYQETQYF.

The chain employs TRBV4-1 and TRBJ2-1; the match to TRBD2 covers 7 bases. Germline V gives CDR1 MGHRA, CDR2 YSYEKL. V shed 4 bases, J shed 3 bases, and the junction held 6 bases outside the gene matches. This CDR3 region has 15 residues. The CDR3 here is CASSLLAESYNEQFF. The CDR3 nucleotides are TGCGCCAGCAGCCTGCTAGCGGAGAGCTACAATGAGCAGTTCTTC.

DNA for the CDR3: TGCGCCAGCAGTCCTATACAGGGTTTTGTTGGCTACACCTTC. This encodes CASSPIQGFVGYTF. The rearrangement uses TRBV4-1 and TRBJ1-2; D possibly corresponds to TRBD1 (6 bases). The germline V and J ends were trimmed by 6 bases and 7 bases, with 18 bases remaining between them. The CDR3 is made up of 14 amino acids. Germline V lookup: CDR1 MGHRA, CDR2 YSYEKL.

The chain recombines TRBV7-8 with TRBJ2-3, with 10 bases matching TRBD1. V shed 3 bases and J 4 bases; nucleotides not matched to a gene: 7. The germline gives CDR1 SGHVS, CDR2 FQNEAQ. This CDR3 region has 16 residues. The CDR3 is CASSFRTGGFADTQYF. The CDR3 DNA follows: TGTGCCAGCAGCTTCAGGACAGGGGGTTTTGCAGATACGCAGTATTTT.

The genes are TRBV6-4 and TRBJ2-1, with 12 bases identical to TRBD2. Germline-derived CDR1 and CDR2 are MRHNA and SNTAGT. V lost 7 bases and J lost 8; bases outside the gene matches: 9. This CDR3 spans 15 amino acids. In DNA, the CDR3 is TGTGCCAGCACGAGACTAGCGGGAGATATCGATGAGCAGTTCTTC. Its protein product is CASTRLAGDIDEQFF.

This sequence joins TRBV25-1 and TRBJ1-1; the D is unclear. Deletions cut 11 bases from V and 0 bases from J, with 10 bases between. Germline-derived CDR1 and CDR2 are MGHDK and SYGVNS. The CDR3 is made up of 12 amino acids. The CDR3 protein is CALGRMNTEAFF. The CDR3 DNA sequence: TGTGCCCTTGGTCGGATGAACACTGAAGCTTTCTTT. The full variable domain, in which reference TRBV25-1 and TRBJ1-1 provide the parts outside the CDR3, is EADIYQTPRYLVIGTGKKITLECSQTMGHDKMYWYQQDPGMELHLIHYSYGVNSTEKGDLSSESTVSRIRTEHFPLTLESARPSHTSQYLCALGRMNTEAFFGQGTRLTVV.